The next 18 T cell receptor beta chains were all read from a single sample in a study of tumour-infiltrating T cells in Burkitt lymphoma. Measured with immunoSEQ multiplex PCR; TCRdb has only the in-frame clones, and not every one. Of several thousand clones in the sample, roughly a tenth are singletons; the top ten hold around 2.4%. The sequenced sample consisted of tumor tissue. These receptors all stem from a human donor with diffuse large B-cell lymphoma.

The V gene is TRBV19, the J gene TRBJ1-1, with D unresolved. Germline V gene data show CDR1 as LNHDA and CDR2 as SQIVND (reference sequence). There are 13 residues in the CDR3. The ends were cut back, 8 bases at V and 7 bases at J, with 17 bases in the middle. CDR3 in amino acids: CASAINYQSEAFF. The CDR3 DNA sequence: TGTGCCAGTGCCATTAATTACCAGAGTGAAGCTTTCTTT.

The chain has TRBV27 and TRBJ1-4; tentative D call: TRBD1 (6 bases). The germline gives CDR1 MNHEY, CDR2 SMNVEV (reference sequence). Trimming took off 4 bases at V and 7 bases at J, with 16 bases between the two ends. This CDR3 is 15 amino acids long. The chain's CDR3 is CASSSGTGRGEKLFF. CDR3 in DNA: TGTGCCAGCAGTTCTGGAACAGGGCGGGGTGAAAAACTGTTTTTT. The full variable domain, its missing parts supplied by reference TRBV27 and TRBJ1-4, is EAQVTQNPRYLITVTGKKLTVTCSQNMNHEYMSWYRQDPGLGLRQIYYSMNVEVTDKGDVPEGYKVSRKEKRNFPLILESPSPNQTSLYFCASSSGTGRGEKLFFGSGTQLSVL.

In nucleotides, the CDR3 is TGTGCCAGCAGTATGACGACAGGGACCCTCCACTTT. It yields the protein CASSMTTGTLHF. The chain combines TRBV28 with TRBJ1-6; 7 nucleotides agree with TRBD1. This CDR3 spans 12 amino acids. CDR1 is MDHEN, CDR2 SYDVKM, per germline. V trimming: 5 bases; J trimming: 14 bases; junction bases outside the gene matches: 6.

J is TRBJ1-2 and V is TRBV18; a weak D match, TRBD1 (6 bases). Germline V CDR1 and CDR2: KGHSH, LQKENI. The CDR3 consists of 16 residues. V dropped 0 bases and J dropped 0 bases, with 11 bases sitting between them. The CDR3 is CASSPPQGQANYGYTF. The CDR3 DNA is TGTGCCAGCTCACCACCGCAGGGACAAGCTAACTATGGCTACACCTTC.

In DNA form, the CDR3 reads TGCGCCAGCAGCTTGGGACCGGACCTTTTAGACGGGGCCAACGTCCTGACTTTC. It encodes CASSLGPDLLDGANVLTF. The rearrangement links TRBV5-1 to TRBJ2-6, with D unclear. The ends were cut back, 0 bases at V and 4 bases at J, with 17 bases in the middle. This CDR3 contains 18 residues. Germline V gene sequence: CDR1 SGHRS, CDR2 YFSETQ.

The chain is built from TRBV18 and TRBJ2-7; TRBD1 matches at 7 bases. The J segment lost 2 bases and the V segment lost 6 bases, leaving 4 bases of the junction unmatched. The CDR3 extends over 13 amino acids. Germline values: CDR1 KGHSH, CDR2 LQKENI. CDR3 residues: CASSTGTAYEQYF. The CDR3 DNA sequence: TGTGCCAGCTCGACCGGGACAGCCTACGAGCAGTACTTC.

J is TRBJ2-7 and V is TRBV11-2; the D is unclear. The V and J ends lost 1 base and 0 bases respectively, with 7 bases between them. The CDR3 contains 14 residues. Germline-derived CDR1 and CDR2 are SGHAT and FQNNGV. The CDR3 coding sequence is TGTGCCAGCAGCTTAGGTCCAACCTCCTACGAGCAGTACTTC. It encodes CASSLGPTSYEQYF.

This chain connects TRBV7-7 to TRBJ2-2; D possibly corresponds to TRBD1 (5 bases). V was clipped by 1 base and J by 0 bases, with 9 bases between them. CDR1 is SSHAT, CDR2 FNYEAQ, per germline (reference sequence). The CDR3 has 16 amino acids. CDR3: CASSLVETANTGELFF. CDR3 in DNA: TGTGCCAGCAGCTTAGTCGAGACAGCGAACACCGGGGAGCTGTTTTTT.

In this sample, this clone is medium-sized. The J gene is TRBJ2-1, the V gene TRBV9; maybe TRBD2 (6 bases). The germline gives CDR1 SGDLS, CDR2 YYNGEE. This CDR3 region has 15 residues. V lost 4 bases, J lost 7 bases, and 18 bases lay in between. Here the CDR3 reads CASSPSGKAGNEQFF. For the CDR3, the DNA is TGTGCCAGCAGCCCGTCCGGCAAGGCGGGGAATGAGCAGTTCTTC.

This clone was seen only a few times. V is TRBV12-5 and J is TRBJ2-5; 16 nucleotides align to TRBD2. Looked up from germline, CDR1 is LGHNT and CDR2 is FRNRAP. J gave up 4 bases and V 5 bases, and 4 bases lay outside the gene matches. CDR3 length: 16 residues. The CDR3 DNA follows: TGTGCTAGTGGTCCGGGACTAGCGGGGGGGCGAGAGACCCAGTACTTC. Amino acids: CASGPGLAGGRETQYF.

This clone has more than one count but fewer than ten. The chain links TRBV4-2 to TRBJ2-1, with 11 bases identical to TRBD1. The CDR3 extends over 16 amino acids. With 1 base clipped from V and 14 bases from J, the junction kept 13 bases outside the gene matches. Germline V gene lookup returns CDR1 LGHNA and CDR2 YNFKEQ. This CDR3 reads CASSQVGMDRGHSEFF. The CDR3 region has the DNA TGTGCCAGCAGCCAAGTAGGTATGGACAGGGGGCATTCGGAGTTCTTC.

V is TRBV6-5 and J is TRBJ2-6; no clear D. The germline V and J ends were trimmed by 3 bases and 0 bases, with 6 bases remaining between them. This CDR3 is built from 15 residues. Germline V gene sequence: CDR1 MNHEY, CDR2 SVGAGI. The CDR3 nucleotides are TGTGCCAGCAGTTATCTCAGCTCTGGGGCCAACGTCCTGACTTTC. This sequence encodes CASSYLSSGANVLTF.

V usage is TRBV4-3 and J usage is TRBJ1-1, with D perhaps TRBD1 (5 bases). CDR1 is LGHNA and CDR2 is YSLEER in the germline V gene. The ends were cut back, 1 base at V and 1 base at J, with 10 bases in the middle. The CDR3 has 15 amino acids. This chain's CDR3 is CASSQAVGRNTEAFF. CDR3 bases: TGCGCCAGCAGCCAAGCGGTGGGGCGGAACACTGAAGCTTTCTTT.

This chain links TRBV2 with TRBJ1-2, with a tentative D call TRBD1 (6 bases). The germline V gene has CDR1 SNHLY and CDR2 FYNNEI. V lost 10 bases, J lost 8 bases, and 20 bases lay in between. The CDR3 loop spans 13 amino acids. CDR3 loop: CATSTGRGLGYTF. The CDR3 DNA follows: TGTGCCACCTCAACCGGCAGGGGTTTAGGCTACACCTTC.

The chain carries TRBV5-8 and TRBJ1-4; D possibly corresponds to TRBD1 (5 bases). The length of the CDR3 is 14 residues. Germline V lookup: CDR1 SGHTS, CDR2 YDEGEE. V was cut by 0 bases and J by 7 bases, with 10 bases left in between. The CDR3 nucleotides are TGTGCCAGCAGCTTGGATAGGGGAAGTGAAAAACTGTTTTTT. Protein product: CASSLDRGSEKLFF. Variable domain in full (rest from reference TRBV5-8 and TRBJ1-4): EAGVTQSPTHLIKTRGQQATLRCSPISGHTSVYWYQQALGLGLQFLLWYDEGEERNRGNFPPRFSGRQFPNYSSELNVNALELEDSALYLCASSLDRGSEKLFFGSGTQLSVL.

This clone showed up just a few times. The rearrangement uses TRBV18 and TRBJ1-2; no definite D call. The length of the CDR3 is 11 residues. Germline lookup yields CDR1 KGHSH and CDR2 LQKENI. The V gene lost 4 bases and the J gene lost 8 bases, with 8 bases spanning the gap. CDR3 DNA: TGTGCCAGCTCACAGGAAGGAGGCTACACCTTC. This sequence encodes CASSQEGGYTF.

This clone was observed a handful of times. The CDR3 loop reads CASSQDEDTEAFF. The CDR3 DNA sequence: TGTGCCAGCAGCCAAGATGAGGACACTGAAGCTTTCTTT. The chain uses TRBV4-2 and TRBJ1-1; no clear D gene. Germline V gene lookup returns CDR1 LGHNA and CDR2 YNFKEQ. The CDR3 has 13 residues. V was cut by 0 bases and J by 3 bases, with 5 bases left in between.

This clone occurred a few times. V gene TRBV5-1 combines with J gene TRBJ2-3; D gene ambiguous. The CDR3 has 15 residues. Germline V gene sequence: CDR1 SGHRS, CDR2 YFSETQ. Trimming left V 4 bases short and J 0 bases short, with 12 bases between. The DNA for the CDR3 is TGCGCCAGCAGCCTACCTCGCCCTAGCACAGATACGCAGTATTTT. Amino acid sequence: CASSLPRPSTDTQYF.